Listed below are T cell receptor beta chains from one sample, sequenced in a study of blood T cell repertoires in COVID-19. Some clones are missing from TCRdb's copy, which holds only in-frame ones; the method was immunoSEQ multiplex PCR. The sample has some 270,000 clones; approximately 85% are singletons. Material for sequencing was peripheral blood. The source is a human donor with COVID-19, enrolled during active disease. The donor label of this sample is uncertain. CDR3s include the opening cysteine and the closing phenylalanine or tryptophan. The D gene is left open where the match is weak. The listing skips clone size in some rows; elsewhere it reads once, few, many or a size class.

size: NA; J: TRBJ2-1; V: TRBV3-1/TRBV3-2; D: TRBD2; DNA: TGTGCCAGCAGCAATAGCGGGAGGGCCAACAATGAGCAGTTCTTC; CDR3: CASSNSGRANNEQFF
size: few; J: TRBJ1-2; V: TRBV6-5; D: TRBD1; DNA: TGTGCCAGCACCACAATACCCGGGACAGGGGCTGGCTACACCTTC; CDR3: CASTTIPGTGAGYTF
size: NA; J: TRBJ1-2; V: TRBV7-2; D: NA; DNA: TGTGCCAGCAGCTTACTCCTCAGGGGCATGGTTGATGGCTACACCTTC; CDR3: CASSLLLRGMVDGYTF
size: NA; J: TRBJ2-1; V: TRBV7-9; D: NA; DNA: TGTGCCAGCAGCCCCCCCTCGGGCGGGTTGGTAAATGAGCAGTTCTTC; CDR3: CASSPPSGGLVNEQFF
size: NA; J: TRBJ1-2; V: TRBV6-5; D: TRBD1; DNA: TGTGCCAGCAGGCAACAGGGGGCGCATATCAATGGCTACACCTTC; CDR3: CASRQQGAHINGYTF
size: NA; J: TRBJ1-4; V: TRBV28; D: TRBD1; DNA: TGTGCCAGCAGTTCCGCCAGGGGGCTTGGTGAAAAACTGTTTTTT; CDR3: CASSSARGLGEKLFF
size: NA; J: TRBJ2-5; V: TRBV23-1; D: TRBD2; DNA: TGCGCCAGCAGTCAATCGACTCCGGGAGGGGAGACCCAGTACTTC; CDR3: CASSQSTPGGETQYF
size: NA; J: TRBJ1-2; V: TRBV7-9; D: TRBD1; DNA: TGTGCCAGCAGCTTAGCGGGAGGGACAGGGGGCCATGGCTACACCTTC; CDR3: CASSLAGGTGGHGYTF
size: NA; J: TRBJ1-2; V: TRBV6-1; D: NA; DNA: TGTGCCAGCAGTGAAGGGGCTCGTGGCTACACCTTC; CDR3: CASSEGARGYTF
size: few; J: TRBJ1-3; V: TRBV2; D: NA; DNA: TGTGCCAGCAGTGTTTCTGGCCCCTCTGGAAACACCATATATTTT; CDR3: CASSVSGPSGNTIYF
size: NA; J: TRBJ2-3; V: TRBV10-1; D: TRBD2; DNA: TGCGCCAGCAGTGAGAGTAGCGGGAGGACAGGAGATACGCAGTATTTT; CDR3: CASSESSGRTGDTQYF
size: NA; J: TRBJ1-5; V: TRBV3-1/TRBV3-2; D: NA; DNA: TGTGCCAGCGGGCGGGGGAGTGCCGGCAATCAGCCCCAGCATTTT; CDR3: CASGRGSAGNQPQHF
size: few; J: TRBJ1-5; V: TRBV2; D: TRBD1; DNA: TGTGCCAGCAGTGATCGACAGGGTGCCAATCAGCCCCAGCATTTT; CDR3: CASSDRQGANQPQHF
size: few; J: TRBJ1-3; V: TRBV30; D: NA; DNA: TGTGCCTGGGTCGGGGGCTCTGGAAACACCATATATTTT; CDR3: CAWVGGSGNTIYF
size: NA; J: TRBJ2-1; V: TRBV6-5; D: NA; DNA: TGTGCCAGTGGGGCACCCTACAATGAGCAGTTCTTC; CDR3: CASGAPYNEQFF